This T cell receptor beta chain comes out of a study of T cells in Graves' hyperthyroidism and ophthalmopathy. Study-wide findings and caveats: The blood repertoire included most of the expanded thyroid clonotypes above 0.001.

The V end was cut by 7 bases, the J end by 6 bases, with 13 bases between. The CDR3 has 13 residues. From germline, CDR1 is SGHTA and CDR2 FQGNSA. TCR beta CDR3 regions were amplified from RNA. The HTBI set primed first-round TCR CDR3 RT-PCR. Each CDR3 protein gets one entry after TCRdb re-called the multiplex PCR reads with MiXCR. This table holds some 570,000 distinct CDR3 sequences, about 14% found once. This clonotype was counted at least ten times. The antigen remains undetermined. A Clinical Activity Score of at least 3, a NOSPECS grade of at least 4 and a duration under 3 months were recorded in the ophthalmopathy patients. Those patients with uncontrolled infection, other autoimmune disease, pregnancy or lactation were excluded.

This TCR derives from a woman under 30 with Graves' ophthalmopathy. Specimen: blood. The gene calls are TRBV7-2 and TRBJ2-1; perhaps TRBD2 as D (6 bases). The CDR3: CASTLLAGNEQFF. The CDR3 DNA is TGTGCCAGCACCCTACTAGCTGGCAATGAGCAGTTCTTC.